This T cell receptor beta chain was recovered during a study of blood T cell repertoires in COVID-19. Overall study context: Samples of COVID-19 (acute and convalescent) were obtained from the United States, Italy and Spain. In each case, the material was cDNA or gDNA derived from T cells, B-cell-depleted T cells, or PBMCs.

Authors' methods: Cell counts per sample came from amplifying reference gene primers. Produced via immunoSEQ multiplex PCR; TCRdb's table is partial and in-frame only. V and J calls and clone size come straight from that table; D and trimming were deduced from the DNA. The table has some 180,000 clones, around nine tenths seen once. The Seattle patients joined while their infection was active and were tracked longitudinally afterward. This clonotype was obtained from a middle-aged man with COVID-19, enrolled during active disease. Sequencing was carried out using peripheral blood.

CDR3 nucleotide sequence: TGTGCCAGCAGTTCAAAGACTAGCGGGAGTTACGAGCAGTACTTC. It is translated as CASSSKTSGSYEQYF. This chain connects TRBV6-5 to TRBJ2-7, with 12 bases matching TRBD2. Germline V gene data show CDR1 as MNHEY and CDR2 as SVGAGI. The CDR3 is 15 amino acids. The J segment lost 4 bases and the V segment lost 4 bases, leaving 5 bases of the junction unmatched.